This T cell receptor beta chain was identified in a study of CD8 T cells in ankylosing spondylitis. Study results and caveats: Significant enrichment of disease-linked clones was reportedly seen in matched ankylosing spondylitis synovial fluid. Seemingly characteristic of ankylosing spondylitis blood was a TCR beta motif consisting of under ten highly homologous variants.

V was trimmed by 1 base and J by 7 bases, leaving 14 bases between them. Germline CDR1 and CDR2: LNHDA and SQIVND (reference sequence). The CDR3 length is 16 residues. In its sample, this clonotype was seen many times. No antigen is known for it. Libraries of TCR beta came from quantitative 5'-RACE with molecular barcodes. TCRdb ran MiXCR on the 5' RACE reads and lists one entry per CDR3 protein. The data show around 330,000 distinct CDR3 sequences, around 10% seen once. The sequencing sample was made of blood, either unsorted or a sorted T cell fraction (not recorded which). V usage is TRBV19 and J usage is TRBJ1-6; perhaps TRBD1 as D (6 bases). This receptor was taken from a female donor with ankylosing spondylitis or in good health (not recorded which). The CDR3 bases are TGTGCCAGTAGTATAGGGTCAGGGGCGGCCAATTCACCCCTCCACTTT. Its protein is CASSIGSGAANSPLHF.